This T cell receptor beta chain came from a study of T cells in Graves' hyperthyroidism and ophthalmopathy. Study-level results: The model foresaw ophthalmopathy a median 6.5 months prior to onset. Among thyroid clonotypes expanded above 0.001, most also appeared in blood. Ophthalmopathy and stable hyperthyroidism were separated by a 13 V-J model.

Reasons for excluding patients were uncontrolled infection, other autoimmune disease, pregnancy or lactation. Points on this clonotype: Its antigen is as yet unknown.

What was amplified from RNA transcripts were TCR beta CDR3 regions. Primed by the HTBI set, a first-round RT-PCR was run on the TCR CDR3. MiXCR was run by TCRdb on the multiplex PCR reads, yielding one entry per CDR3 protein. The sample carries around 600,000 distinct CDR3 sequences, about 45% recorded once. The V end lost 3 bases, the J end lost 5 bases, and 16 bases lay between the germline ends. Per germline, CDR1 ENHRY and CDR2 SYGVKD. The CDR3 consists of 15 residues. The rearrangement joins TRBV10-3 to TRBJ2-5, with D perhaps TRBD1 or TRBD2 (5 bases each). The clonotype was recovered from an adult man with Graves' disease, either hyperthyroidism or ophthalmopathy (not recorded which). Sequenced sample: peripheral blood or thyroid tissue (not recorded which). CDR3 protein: CAISEGAGWEETQYF. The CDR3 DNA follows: TGTGCCATCAGTGAAGGGGCAGGGTGGGAGGAGACCCAGTACTTC.